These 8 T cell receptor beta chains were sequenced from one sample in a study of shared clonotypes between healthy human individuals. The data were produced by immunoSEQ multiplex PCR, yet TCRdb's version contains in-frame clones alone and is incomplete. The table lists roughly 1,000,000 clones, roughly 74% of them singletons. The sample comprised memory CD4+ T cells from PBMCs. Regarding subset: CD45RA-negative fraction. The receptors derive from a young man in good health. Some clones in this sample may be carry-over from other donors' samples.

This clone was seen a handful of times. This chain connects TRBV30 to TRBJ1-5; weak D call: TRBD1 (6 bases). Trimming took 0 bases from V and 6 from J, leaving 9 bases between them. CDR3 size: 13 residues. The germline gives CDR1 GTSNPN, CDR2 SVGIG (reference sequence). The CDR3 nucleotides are TGTGCCTGGAGTGTCGGGGGCCCTCAGCCCCAGCATTTT. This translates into CAWSVGGPQPQHF.

Here the CDR3 DNA reads TGCGCCAGCAGCCAACTAGCGGGAGGGCCTTACGAGCAGTACTTC. This gives the protein CASSQLAGGPYEQYF. This chain joins TRBV5-1 and TRBJ2-7, with TRBD2 identical over 13 bases. Germline assignment: CDR1 SGHRS and CDR2 YFSETQ. Trimming at V came to 4 bases and at J to 4 bases, leaving 5 bases not matched to a gene. This CDR3 is 15 amino acids long.

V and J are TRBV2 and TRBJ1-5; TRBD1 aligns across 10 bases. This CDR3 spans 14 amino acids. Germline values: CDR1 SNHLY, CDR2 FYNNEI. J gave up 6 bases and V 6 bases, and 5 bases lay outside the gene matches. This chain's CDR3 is CASRERDRGQPQHF. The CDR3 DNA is TGTGCCAGCAGGGAACGGGACAGGGGTCAGCCCCAGCATTTT.

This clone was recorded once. This CDR3 reads CASSLGGGEKLFF. CDR3 bases: TGTGCCAGCAGCTTAGGCGGTGGTGAAAAACTGTTTTTT. The gene calls are TRBV11-2 and TRBJ1-4, with D hard to call. Germline CDR1 and CDR2: SGHAT and FQNNGV. The CDR3 extends over 13 amino acids. V gave up 1 base and J gave up 7 bases, with 7 bases separating them.

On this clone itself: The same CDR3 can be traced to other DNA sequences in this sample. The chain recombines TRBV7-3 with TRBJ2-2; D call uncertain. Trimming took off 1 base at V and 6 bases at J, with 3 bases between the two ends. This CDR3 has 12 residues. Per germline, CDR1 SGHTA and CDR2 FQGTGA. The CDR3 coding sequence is TGTGCCAGCAGCTTAAGTCCCGGGGAGCTGTTTTTT. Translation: CASSLSPGELFF.

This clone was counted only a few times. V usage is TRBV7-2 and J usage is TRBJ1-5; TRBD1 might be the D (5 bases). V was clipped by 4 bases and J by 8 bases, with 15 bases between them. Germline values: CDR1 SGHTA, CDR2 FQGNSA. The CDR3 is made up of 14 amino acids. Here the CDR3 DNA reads TGTGCCAGCAGCTCCCAGGGACGTTCGGAGCCCCAGCATTTT. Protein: CASSSQGRSEPQHF.

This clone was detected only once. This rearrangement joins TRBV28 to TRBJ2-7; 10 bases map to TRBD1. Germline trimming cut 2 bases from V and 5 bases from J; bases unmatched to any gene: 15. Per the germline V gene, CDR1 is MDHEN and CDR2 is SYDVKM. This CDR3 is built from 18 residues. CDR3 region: CASSLKRQGAGLFHEQYF. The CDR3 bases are TGTGCCAGCAGTTTAAAACGACAGGGGGCTGGACTATTCCACGAGCAGTACTTC. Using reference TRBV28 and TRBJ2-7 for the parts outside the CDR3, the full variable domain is DVKVTQSSRYLVKRTGEKVFLECVQDMDHENMFWYRQDPGLGLRLIYFSYDVKMKEKGDIPEGYSVSREKKERFSLILESASTNQTSMYLCASSLKRQGAGLFHEQYFGPGTRLTVT.

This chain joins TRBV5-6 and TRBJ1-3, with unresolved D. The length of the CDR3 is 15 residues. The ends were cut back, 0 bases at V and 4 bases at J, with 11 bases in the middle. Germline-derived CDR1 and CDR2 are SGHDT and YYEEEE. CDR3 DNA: TGTGCCAGCAGCTTGGGCGCGGGTTACGGAAACACCATATATTTT. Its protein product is CASSLGAGYGNTIYF.